The 30 T cell receptor beta chains below come from one sample, sequenced in a study of vaccination and CD4 T cells after COVID-19 (dated by TCRdb to 2022 to 2024). Per the publication, the treatment or condition label means: approximately 11-day PBMC culture with coronavirus spike peptide pools or control peptides (ViraFEST assay). The method was PCR. The sequencer listed for this sample is Illumina iSeq 100. At the Johns Hopkins FTIC core, DNA from the cultured CD4+ T cells underwent TCR sequencing with the Oncomine TCR Beta short-read assay. The public reads were reanalyzed by TCRdb: fastp trimming at Q25, MiXCR alignment, in-frame beta chains only. Rows matching on CDR3 protein sequence are summarized as one entry with the most common DNA and genes. Present in this sample are 11,000 or so distinct CDR3 sequences, roughly 44% of which were seen just once. About 17% of the sample comes from the top ten.

No antigen has been identified for these receptors. The sample taken for sequencing was cultured CD4+ T cells from blood. These receptors came from a human donor with COVID-19.

The V gene is TRBV5-1, the J gene TRBJ2-7, with D hard to call. V was trimmed by 0 bases and J by 5 bases, leaving 6 bases between them. The CDR3 length is 12 residues. Germline assignment: CDR1 SGHRS and CDR2 YFSETQ. CDR3 amino acids: CASSLEGNEQYF. The CDR3 DNA sequence: TGCGCCAGCAGCTTGGAAGGGAACGAGCAGTACTTC.

Only a few counts were recorded for this clonotype. This rearrangement joins TRBV20-1 to TRBJ1-5; D possibly corresponds to TRBD1 (6 bases). CDR1 is DFQATT and CDR2 is SNEGSKA in the germline V gene (reference sequence). Trimming shortened V by 3 bases and J by 6 bases, and 9 bases separated the two germline ends. The CDR3 contains 12 residues. DNA for the CDR3: TGCAGTGCTAGTGGGGGGCGTCAGCCCCAGCATTTT. Its protein is CSASGGRQPQHF.

The gene calls are TRBV5-1 and TRBJ1-1; no clear D gene. Germline V gene sequence: CDR1 SGHRS, CDR2 YFSETQ. V was cut by 4 bases and J by 0 bases, with 16 bases left in between. The CDR3 is 16 amino acids. The CDR3 is CASSPRGERLNTEAFF. In nucleotides, the CDR3 is TGCGCCAGCAGCCCCCGAGGTGAGCGCTTGAACACTGAAGCTTTCTTT.

This clonotype has more than one count but fewer than ten. The chain recombines TRBV27 with TRBJ1-1; D remains ambiguous. The V end was cut by 6 bases, the J end by 0 bases, with 11 bases between. Germline assignment: CDR1 MNHEY and CDR2 SMNVEV (reference sequence). This CDR3 region has 14 residues. DNA of the CDR3: TGTGCCAGCAGACCGCGGCGGATGAACACTGAAGCTTTCTTT. Amino acid sequence: CASRPRRMNTEAFF.

The CDR3 DNA reads TGTGCCAGCAGCTTTTTTAGCGGGGGGCCCAATGAGCAGTTCTTC. This sequence encodes CASSFFSGGPNEQFF. V and J are TRBV7-9 and TRBJ2-1; 10 bases map to TRBD2. Germline CDR1 reads SEHNR; CDR2 reads FQNEAQ (reference sequence). V trimming: 3 bases; J trimming: 6 bases; junction bases outside the gene matches: 5. The CDR3 extends over 15 amino acids.

The chain couples TRBV19 to TRBJ2-2, with TRBD2 identical over 9 bases. Germline lookup yields CDR1 LNHDA and CDR2 SQIVND (reference sequence). The trim removed 7 bases at V and 1 base at J, leaving 7 bases unmatched. The CDR3 spans 16 residues. Written as DNA, the CDR3 is TGTGCCAGTAAAGAGGAACTAGCGGGGAACACCGGGGAGCTGTTTTTT. Translation gives CASKEELAGNTGELFF.

The rearrangement joins TRBV12-5 to TRBJ2-1, with 14 positions matching TRBD2. Germline V gives CDR1 LGHNT, CDR2 FRNRAP. V shed 4 bases, J shed 0 bases, and the junction held 14 bases outside the gene matches. The CDR3 extends over 21 amino acids. The CDR3 region is CASGSRLAGGIGPSSYNEQFF. In nucleotides, the CDR3 is TGTGCTAGTGGTTCGCGACTAGCGGGGGGGATAGGGCCGAGCTCCTACAATGAGCAGTTCTTC.

In its sample, this clonotype was seen once. The chain uses TRBV6-1 and TRBJ1-3; D is undetermined. V lost 4 bases and J lost 1, with 14 bases in between. This CDR3 region has 16 residues. Germline CDR1 reads MNHNS; CDR2 reads SASEGT. The CDR3 loop reads CASSVVRSVSGNTIYF. CDR3 coding DNA: TGTGCCAGCAGTGTCGTTCGGTCAGTATCTGGAAACACCATATATTTT.

By share, this clonotype counts as medium-sized (0.01 to 0.1%). The chain has TRBV2 and TRBJ2-1; a weak D match, TRBD1 (6 bases). This CDR3 is built from 18 residues. Looked up from germline, CDR1 is SNHLY and CDR2 is FYNNEI. Trimming took 6 bases from V and 5 from J, leaving 26 bases between them. The CDR3 reads CASSTFRDTRNRDNEQFF. DNA of the CDR3: TGTGCCAGCAGCACTTTCCGGGACACAAGGAACCGGGACAATGAGCAGTTCTTC.

There are a few counts of this clonotype. This chain connects TRBV6-2 or TRBV6-3 to TRBJ1-5; D might be TRBD1 (6 bases). V gave up 5 bases and J gave up 5 bases, with 16 bases separating them. Germline loops: CDR1 MNHEY, CDR2 SVGEGT. CDR3 length equals 15 residues. CDR3 in amino acids: CASSQGNGRYQPQHF. In DNA form, the CDR3 reads TGTGCCAGCAGTCAGGGGAATGGGAGGTATCAGCCCCAGCATTTT.

This clonotype was observed a few times. The CDR3: CATSRGGHGKLFF. In DNA form, the CDR3 reads TGTGCCACCAGCAGAGGGGGCCACGGAAAACTGTTTTTT. V gene TRBV15 combines with J gene TRBJ1-4; D possibly corresponds to TRBD1 (5 bases). V was pared by 1 base and J by 10 bases, with 10 bases between. There are 13 residues in the CDR3. Germline CDR1 reads LNHNV; CDR2 reads YYDKDF (reference sequence).

Details on this clonotype: At one end the junction does not follow the germline gene, possibly because of a read error. The gene calls are TRBV7-7 and TRBJ2-1, with D unclear. The CDR3 extends over 13 amino acids. Germline V gene data show CDR1 as SSHAT and CDR2 as FNYEAQ (reference sequence). The CDR3 sequence is CASSAGEYNEQFF. CDR3 nucleotides: TGTGCTAGCAGCGCCGGCGAGTACAATGAGCAGTTCTTC. Together with reference TRBV7-7 and TRBJ2-1, the CDR3 gives the full variable domain: GAGVSQSPRYKVTKRGQDVTLRCDPISSHATLYWYQQALGQGPEFLTYFNYEAQPDKSGLPSDRFSAERPEGSISTLTIQRTEQRDSAMYRCASSAGEYNEQFFGPGTRLTVL.

This chain uses TRBV18 with TRBJ1-1; perhaps TRBD1 as D (6 bases). V lost 3 bases and J 5 bases, leaving 22 bases between the germline ends. Germline V gene data show CDR1 as KGHSH and CDR2 as LQKENI. This CDR3 region has 17 residues. The CDR3 sequence: CASSPAQIQGVSTEAFF. As DNA, the CDR3 is TGTGCCAGCTCACCCGCCCAAATACAGGGTGTATCGACTGAAGCTTTCTTT. Full variable domain (rest looked up from reference TRBV18 and TRBJ1-1): NAGVMQNPRHLVRRRGQEARLRCSPMKGHSHVYWYRQLPEEGLKFMVYLQKENIIDESGMPKERFSAEFPKEGPSILRIQQVVRGDSAAYFCASSPAQIQGVSTEAFFGQGTRLTVV.

This clonotype has just a few counts. This rearrangement joins TRBV6-1 to TRBJ2-3, with TRBD2 matching over 7 bases. The CDR3 is 17 amino acids. The V gene's germline CDR1 is MNHNS and CDR2 SASEGT. The ends lost 5 bases at V and 3 bases at J; junction bases unmatched: 14. The CDR3 reads CASSRDGGGGITDTQYF. CDR3 DNA sequence: TGTGCCAGCAGTAGGGACGGCGGGGGAGGGATTACAGATACGCAGTATTTT.

The chain carries TRBV4-2 and TRBJ1-2; TRBD1 agrees at 7 bases. With V trimmed by 0 bases and J by 4 bases, 5 bases remained unmatched. CDR1 is LGHNA, CDR2 YNFKEQ, per germline. CDR3 length equals 15 residues. This chain's CDR3 is CASSQEYDRAYGYTF. Here the CDR3 DNA reads TGTGCCAGCAGCCAAGAGTATGACAGGGCCTATGGCTACACCTTC.

This chain uses TRBV4-1 with TRBJ1-2, with a possible D match to TRBD1 (6 bases). Per the germline V gene, CDR1 is MGHRA and CDR2 is YSYEKL. The CDR3 has 15 residues. V was shortened by 6 bases and J by 2 bases, with 16 bases between the two germline ends. The CDR3 bases are TGCGCCAGCAGTCTCGGGGGGGCGCAAAACTATGGCTACACCTTC. It yields the protein CASSLGGAQNYGYTF.

The chain couples TRBV20-1 to TRBJ2-1, with 8 bases that match TRBD2. The CDR3 sequence is 14 residues long. Germline loops: CDR1 DFQATT, CDR2 SNEGSKA (reference sequence). V shed 4 bases and J 0 bases; nucleotides not matched to a gene: 2. DNA of the CDR3: TGCAGTGCTAAGCGGGGGAGCTCCTACAATGAGCAGTTCTTC. Its protein product is CSAKRGSSYNEQFF.

This chain uses TRBV12-5 with TRBJ2-1, with no clear D. Germline lookup yields CDR1 LGHNT and CDR2 FRNRAP. Trimming shortened V by 2 bases and J by 5 bases, and 13 bases separated the two germline ends. The CDR3 length is 15 residues. The CDR3 coding sequence is TGTGCTAGTGGTTTGACGATTCTCCAAAACAATGAGCAGTTCTTC. This encodes CASGLTILQNNEQFF.

This chain uses TRBV6-1 with TRBJ2-7; TRBD1 matches at 8 bases. Germline CDR1 is MNHNS and CDR2 is SASEGT. V lost 7 bases, J lost 5 bases, and 7 bases stayed unmatched. The CDR3 is made up of 13 amino acids. The CDR3 sequence is CASTDRGGDEQYF. The CDR3 DNA sequence: TGTGCCAGCACCGACAGGGGAGGTGACGAGCAGTACTTC.

This clonotype showed up just a few times. This chain uses TRBV20-1 with TRBJ1-5; a possible D gene is TRBD1 (6 bases). CDR1 is DFQATT, CDR2 SNEGSKA, per germline (reference sequence). The CDR3 has 13 residues. V lost 3 bases to trimming and J lost 6 bases, with 12 bases between them. The CDR3, as DNA: TGCAGTGCTAGCCAACAGGGAACTCAGCCCCAGCATTTT. This translates into CSASQQGTQPQHF.

The chain employs TRBV6-1 and TRBJ2-7, with D uncertain. V was clipped by 8 bases and J by 6 bases, with 11 bases between them. The CDR3 spans 11 residues. Germline CDR1 MNHNS, CDR2 SASEGT. In DNA form, the CDR3 reads TGTGCCAGCGGGATCGGCTTCGAGCAGTACTTC. Protein product: CASGIGFEQYF.

The rearrangement joins TRBV4-3 to TRBJ2-3; 8 bases agree with TRBD1. This CDR3 is built from 15 residues. CDR1 is LGHNA, CDR2 YSLEER, per germline. J lost 5 bases, V lost 0 bases, and 4 bases had no gene match. The CDR3 loop reads CASSQDQGAGDTQYF. CDR3 coding DNA: TGCGCCAGCAGCCAAGATCAGGGGGCAGGAGATACGCAGTATTTT.

J is TRBJ2-1 and V is TRBV7-2, with 16 bases fitting TRBD2. Trimming took 1 base from V and 7 from J; bases not matched to a gene: 19. The CDR3 is made up of 22 amino acids. The germline gives CDR1 SGHTA, CDR2 FQGNSA. The CDR3 region has the DNA TGTGCCAGCAGCTTAGACCAAGGTTGGCGAGGGACTAGCGGGGGGGCCCTGAATGAGCAGTTCTTC. It is translated as CASSLDQGWRGTSGGALNEQFF.

The chain is built from TRBV6-4 and TRBJ2-3; the match to TRBD2 covers 13 bases. The CDR3 sequence is 15 residues long. Germline V gene lookup returns CDR1 MRHNA and CDR2 SNTAGT. Losses at the gene ends were 5 bases for V and 6 bases for J; bases not matched to a gene: 5. This CDR3 reads CASSTGLAGDDTQYF. DNA for the CDR3: TGTGCCAGCAGTACAGGACTAGCGGGGGACGATACGCAGTATTTT.

The J gene is TRBJ2-5, the V gene TRBV24-1, with unresolved D. The germline V and J ends were trimmed by 3 bases and 1 base, with 11 bases remaining between them. CDR1 is KGHDR and CDR2 is SFDVKD in the germline V gene. This CDR3 spans 15 amino acids. In DNA form, the CDR3 reads TGTGCCACCAGTGATCCCAAGGGATTCCAAGAGACCCAGTACTTC. It yields the protein CATSDPKGFQETQYF.

There are a few counts of this clonotype. CDR3 loop: CASSLARRQTYGYTF. The CDR3, as DNA: TGTGCCAGCAGCTTAGCCCGGCGGCAGACCTATGGCTACACCTTC. The J gene is TRBJ1-2, the V gene TRBV7-2; no firm D call. The CDR3 extends over 15 amino acids. The V gene's germline CDR1 is SGHTA and CDR2 FQGNSA. The ends were cut back, 0 bases at V and 4 bases at J, with 12 bases in the middle.

The gene calls are TRBV19 and TRBJ2-1, with TRBD2 as a possible D gene (6 bases). Germline values: CDR1 LNHDA, CDR2 SQIVND (reference sequence). Deletions cut 7 bases from V and 5 bases from J, with 12 bases between. This CDR3 spans 13 amino acids. CDR3 amino acids: CASTSPGDNEQFF. The DNA of the CDR3 is TGTGCCAGTACTAGCCCGGGGGACAATGAGCAGTTCTTC.

This clonotype was observed once. The V call is TRBV18, the J call TRBJ2-7, with no clear D. CDR3 length: 13 residues. Germline CDR1 KGHSH, CDR2 LQKENI. The ends were cut back, 3 bases at V and 0 bases at J, with 6 bases in the middle. This CDR3 reads CASSPELSYEQYF. The CDR3 nucleotides are TGTGCCAGCTCACCTGAGCTCTCCTACGAGCAGTACTTC.

J is TRBJ2-1 and V is TRBV9; D is possibly TRBD2 (7 bases). CDR3 size: 17 residues. Germline-derived CDR1 and CDR2 are SGDLS and YYNGEE. V lost 0 bases to trimming and J lost 4 bases, with 17 bases between them. The CDR3 spells CASSVAGGGGAYNEQFF. Written as DNA, the CDR3 is TGTGCCAGCAGCGTAGCTGGTGGTGGGGGGGCTTACAATGAGCAGTTCTTC.

In its sample, this clonotype was seen a few times. The rearrangement joins TRBV7-9 to TRBJ2-3; D unclear. The CDR3 has 14 residues. The germline V and J ends were trimmed by 5 bases and 6 bases, with 15 bases remaining between them. The germline V gene has CDR1 SEHNR and CDR2 FQNEAQ (reference sequence). CDR3: CASSLGIDGDTQYF. The CDR3 bases are TGTGCCAGCAGCCTTGGGATCGACGGGGATACGCAGTATTTT.